The 26 T cell receptor beta chains given below trace back to one sample, sequenced in a study of OX40 agonist ivuxolimab in advanced cancers. Generated by immunoSEQ multiplex PCR, the TCRdb table keeps only in-frame clones and is missing some. The sample lists about 69,000 clones; about 80% were seen once. Sequencing was performed on CD4+ or CD8+ T cells sorted from blood, taken in a trial of the OX40 agonist ivuxolimab. These receptors were taken from an adult with an advanced solid tumor such as melanoma, head and neck, liver or kidney cancer.

This chain connects TRBV13 to TRBJ2-2, with D uncertain. Trimming took 0 bases from V and 4 from J, leaving 6 bases between them. The CDR3 runs 14 residues. Germline V gene sequence: CDR1 PRHDT, CDR2 FYEKMQ (reference sequence). The CDR3 protein is CASSLGQRTGELFF. CDR3 DNA: TGTGCCAGCAGCTTAGGCCAACGCACCGGGGAGCTGTTTTTT.

This chain links TRBV6-5 with TRBJ1-3; TRBD1 might be the D (6 bases). The V end lost 6 bases, the J end lost 3 bases, and 12 bases lay between the germline ends. The CDR3 is made up of 14 amino acids. Germline V gene sequence: CDR1 MNHEY, CDR2 SVGAGI. CDR3 in DNA: TGTGCCAGCAGCCGAGGACAGAGTGGAAACACCATATATTTT. It specifies CASSRGQSGNTIYF.

The V call is TRBV19, the J call TRBJ1-2; D might be TRBD1 (6 bases). Germline lookup yields CDR1 LNHDA and CDR2 SQIVND (reference sequence). Trimming stripped 5 bases from V and 7 bases from J, with 17 bases between. This CDR3 contains 14 residues. CDR3 protein: CASSLQLQGPGYTF. DNA of the CDR3: TGTGCCAGTAGTCTCCAATTACAGGGACCTGGCTACACCTTC. Full variable domain (outside the CDR3, taken from reference TRBV19 and TRBJ1-2): DGGITQSPKYLFRKEGQNVTLSCEQNLNHDAMYWYRQDPGQGLRLIYYSQIVNDFQKGDIAEGYSVSREKKESFPLTVTSAQKNPTAFYLCASSLQLQGPGYTFGSGTRLTVV.

The V gene is TRBV5-1, the J gene TRBJ1-2; no definite D call. Germline values: CDR1 SGHRS, CDR2 YFSETQ. The germline V and J ends were trimmed by 2 bases and 0 bases, with 11 bases remaining between them. This CDR3 has 15 residues. The CDR3 loop is CASSFSTQPNYGYTF. CDR3 sequence (DNA): TGCGCCAGCAGCTTCTCGACACAACCTAACTATGGCTACACCTTC. The full variable domain, rest sourced from reference TRBV5-1 and TRBJ1-2, is KAGVTQTPRYLIKTRGQQVTLSCSPISGHRSVSWYQQTPGQGLQFLFEYFSETQRNKGNFPGRFSGRQFSNSRSEMNVSTLELGDSALYLCASSFSTQPNYGYTFGSGTRLTVV.

The chain couples TRBV4-1 to TRBJ1-5; D may be TRBD1 (5 bases). Germline CDR1 reads MGHRA; CDR2 reads YSYEKL. There are 13 residues in the CDR3. Trimming took off 4 bases at V and 5 bases at J, with 9 bases between the two ends. Here the CDR3 reads CASSPGGYQPQHF. The CDR3 nucleotides are TGCGCCAGCAGCCCCGGGGGTTATCAGCCCCAGCATTTT.

The chain joins TRBV6-1 to TRBJ1-5; D is possibly TRBD1 (5 bases). Trimming pared 1 base from V and 6 bases from J, leaving 10 bases between. CDR3 length: 14 amino acids. From germline, CDR1 is MNHNS and CDR2 SASEGT. The CDR3 region is CASSEGPGGQPQHF. In DNA, the CDR3 is TGTGCCAGCAGTGAAGGTCCGGGGGGTCAGCCCCAGCATTTT.

V is TRBV5-1 and J is TRBJ1-1; 12 nucleotides align to TRBD1. The CDR3 has 15 residues. Trimming removed 4 bases from V and 4 bases from J; junction bases left unmatched: 5. Germline V gene data show CDR1 as SGHRS and CDR2 as YFSETQ. This CDR3 is CASSAGQGAGTEAFF. The CDR3 DNA is TGCGCCAGCAGCGCGGGACAGGGGGCCGGCACTGAAGCTTTCTTT.

The chain recombines TRBV11-2 with TRBJ1-1, with TRBD1 identical over 10 bases. CDR3 length: 15 residues. CDR1 and CDR2 (germline): SGHAT, FQNNGV. J lost 4 bases, V lost 6 bases, and 8 bases had no gene match. CDR3 in amino acids: CASSQRTGGGTEAFF. The CDR3 DNA reads as TGTGCCAGCAGTCAGAGGACAGGGGGAGGCACTGAAGCTTTCTTT. Full variable domain (remainder filled in from reference TRBV11-2 and TRBJ1-1): EAGVAQSPRYKIIEKRQSVAFWCNPISGHATLYWYQQILGQGPKLLIQFQNNGVVDDSQLPKDRFSAERLKGVDSTLKIQPAKLEDSAVYLCASSQRTGGGTEAFFGQGTRLTVV.

The chain couples TRBV15 to TRBJ1-1; tentatively, D is TRBD1 (6 bases). The CDR3 has 15 amino acids. The V end lost 5 bases, the J end lost 0 bases, and 13 bases lay between the germline ends. Germline assignment: CDR1 LNHNV and CDR2 YYDKDF (reference sequence). The CDR3 nucleotides read TGTGCCACCAGCCCGTTGAGGGGGATGAACACTGAAGCTTTCTTT. Translating gives CATSPLRGMNTEAFF.

The chain is built from TRBV30 and TRBJ2-1; a weak D match, TRBD2 (6 bases). The germline CDR1 and CDR2 sequences are GTSNPN and SVGIG (reference sequence). This CDR3 has 13 residues. The V gene lost 8 bases and the J gene lost 4 bases, with 15 bases spanning the gap. This CDR3 reads CAREEGYYNEQFF. DNA for the CDR3: TGTGCCCGAGAGGAGGGTTATTACAATGAGCAGTTCTTC.

This rearrangement joins TRBV30 to TRBJ2-2; 15 bases agree with TRBD2. Germline V gene data show CDR1 as GTSNPN and CDR2 as SVGIG (reference sequence). The CDR3 has 15 residues. Trimming removed 4 bases from V and 7 bases from J; junction bases left unmatched: 4. For the CDR3, the DNA is TGTGCCTGGAACCCGGGACTAGCGGGAGGCGGGGAGCTGTTTTTT. Its protein is CAWNPGLAGGGELFF.

This clone was counted a few times. The chain links TRBV5-1 to TRBJ1-1, with TRBD1 matching over 9 bases. This CDR3 has 15 residues. Germline assignment: CDR1 SGHRS and CDR2 YFSETQ. V lost 4 bases and J lost 6; bases outside the gene matches: 10. Written as DNA, the CDR3 is TGCGCCAGCAGCCCACGGACAGGGGAGTCTGCTGAAGCTTTCTTT. It specifies CASSPRTGESAEAFF.

The chain joins TRBV5-1 to TRBJ2-5; the match to TRBD1 covers 9 bases. The CDR3 spans 15 residues. Per the germline V gene, CDR1 is SGHRS and CDR2 is YFSETQ. J was trimmed by 5 bases and V by 5 bases; bases with no gene match: 10. The CDR3 coding sequence is TGCGCCAGCAGTAACCGGGACAGGGTTCGTGAGACCCAGTACTTC. This sequence encodes CASSNRDRVRETQYF.

The sample holds a few counts of this clone. This rearrangement joins TRBV6-6 to TRBJ2-7, with 7 bases lining up with TRBD2. Germline CDR1 is MNHNY and CDR2 is SVGAGI (reference sequence). CDR3 length: 16 residues. V was clipped by 5 bases and J by 3 bases; unmatched bases: 13. The CDR3 sequence is CASSPARGVGLYEQYF. The CDR3 DNA reads TGTGCCAGCAGTCCTGCCCGGGGGGTCGGTCTCTACGAGCAGTACTTC.

The chain has TRBV28 and TRBJ2-7; D remains unclear. V was shortened by 5 bases and J by 0 bases, with 17 bases between the two germline ends. Germline CDR1 and CDR2: MDHEN and SYDVKM. This CDR3 has 16 amino acids. CDR3 coding DNA: TGTGCCAGCAGTCCCCCCCCGGCGCGCAGCTCCTACGAGCAGTACTTC. It translates to CASSPPPARSSYEQYF.

The V gene is TRBV18, the J gene TRBJ1-4; D remains ambiguous. The CDR3 sequence is 13 residues long. Per the germline V gene, CDR1 is KGHSH and CDR2 is LQKENI. V gave up 3 bases and J gave up 8 bases, with 10 bases separating them. The CDR3 coding sequence is TGTGCCAGCTCACCCTTCTCGGGAGAAAAACTGTTTTTT. Amino acid sequence: CASSPFSGEKLFF.

The J gene is TRBJ2-3, the V gene TRBV7-5; the table's D call, TRBD1, was not checked against the DNA. TRBV7-5 corresponds to a pseudogene. The CDR3 has 15 amino acids. The chain's CDR3 is CPPNGASGAPDTQYF. DNA for the CDR3: TGTCCTCCAAATGGGGCAAGTGGGGCTCCGGATACGCAGTATTTT.

The gene calls are TRBV28 and TRBJ1-1; D is unresolved. The CDR3 runs to 14 residues. The germline V gene encodes CDR1 MDHEN and CDR2 SYDVKM. V shed 2 bases and J shed 1 base, with 8 bases lying between them. CDR3 nucleotide sequence: TGTGCCAGCAGTTTAACCACAGCGAACACTGAAGCTTTCTTT. The encoded protein is CASSLTTANTEAFF.

This sequence joins TRBV27 and TRBJ2-5; D is perhaps TRBD1 or TRBD2 (5 bases each). The CDR3 extends over 13 amino acids. Germline CDR1 MNHEY, CDR2 SMNVEV (reference sequence). The ends were cut back, 0 bases at V and 5 bases at J, with 7 bases in the middle. The DNA for the CDR3 is TGTGCCAGCAGTTTATCGTGGGGGGAGACCCAGTACTTC. This codes for CASSLSWGETQYF.

A few counts support this clone. This chain links TRBV18 with TRBJ1-1, with 7 bases aligning to TRBD1. CDR1 and CDR2 (germline): KGHSH, LQKENI. V lost 4 bases to trimming and J lost 1 base; unmatched junction nucleotides: 3. This CDR3 is 14 amino acids long. The CDR3 nucleotides are TGTGCCAGCTCACGTTCAGGGGGGAACACTGAAGCTTTCTTT. Amino acids: CASSRSGGNTEAFF.

The chain carries TRBV18 and TRBJ1-1, with D maybe TRBD1 (5 bases). Between the trimmed V and J ends, which lost 8 bases and 1 base, there was a span of 11 bases. The germline CDR1 and CDR2 sequences are KGHSH and LQKENI. The CDR3 extends over 13 amino acids. Here the CDR3 DNA reads TGTGCCAGCGGGGGTGACAGGAACACTGAAGCTTTCTTT. Translation gives CASGGDRNTEAFF.

The V and J genes are TRBV28 and TRBJ2-7, with D possibly TRBD2 on 5 matching bases. The germline V and J ends were trimmed by 10 bases and 6 bases, with 22 bases remaining between them. Germline lookup yields CDR1 MDHEN and CDR2 SYDVKM. The CDR3 is 14 residues long. CDR3 DNA sequence: TGTGCCATCAAAACCCCGGGATCCCGGGGCGAGCAGTACTTC. Translating gives CAIKTPGSRGEQYF.

This chain uses TRBV15 with TRBJ2-4; TRBD1 matches 7 bases. Germline CDR1 is LNHNV and CDR2 is YYDKDF (reference sequence). V lost 0 bases and J lost 7; bases outside the gene matches: 6. The CDR3 is 15 residues long. CDR3 sequence reads: CATSRDLQGVNIQYF. The CDR3 DNA reads as TGTGCCACCAGCAGAGATTTGCAGGGGGTTAACATTCAGTACTTC.

The chain uses TRBV5-4 and TRBJ1-2; 9 nucleotides agree with TRBD1. From germline, CDR1 is SGHNT and CDR2 YYREEE (reference sequence). The CDR3 contains 16 residues. Trimming at V came to 4 bases and at J to 7 bases, leaving 14 bases not matched to a gene. The CDR3 spells CASSPETNRGRRGYTF. The CDR3 DNA sequence: TGTGCCAGCAGCCCAGAGACCAACAGGGGGCGTCGTGGCTACACCTTC.

V is TRBV18 and J is TRBJ1-5; no definite D call. The V and J ends lost 3 bases and 4 bases respectively, with 13 bases between them. The CDR3 covers 15 residues. Germline CDR1 reads KGHSH; CDR2 reads LQKENI. This CDR3 reads CASSPWEGGNQPQHF. For the CDR3, the DNA is TGTGCCAGCTCACCCTGGGAAGGTGGTAATCAGCCCCAGCATTTT. The full variable domain, in which reference TRBV18 and TRBJ1-5 provide the parts outside the CDR3, is NAGVMQNPRHLVRRRGQEARLRCSPMKGHSHVYWYRQLPEEGLKFMVYLQKENIIDESGMPKERFSAEFPKEGPSILRIQQVVRGDSAAYFCASSPWEGGNQPQHFGDGTRLSIL.

J is TRBJ2-2 and V is TRBV6-4; unclear D gene. Trimming shortened V by 5 bases and J by 7 bases, and 11 bases separated the two germline ends. This CDR3 is built from 13 residues. Per germline, CDR1 MRHNA and CDR2 SNTAGT. CDR3 DNA: TGTGCCAGCAGTCCCCGGTTTGGCGGGGAGCTGTTTTTT. It encodes CASSPRFGGELFF.